This TCR beta chain derives from a study of blood T cell repertoires in COVID-19. Background on the study: Sites in the United States, Italy and Spain provided acute and convalescent COVID-19 samples. Sources were T cells, B-cell-depleted T cells, or PBMCs; the material itself was cDNA or gDNA.

Original processing notes: Reference gene primer amplification gave estimated nucleated cell counts. The protocol was immunoSEQ multiplex PCR, while the TCRdb copy is restricted to in-frame clones and leaves out a portion. Clone size and V and J calls were adopted from that table, with D and trimming inferred from the DNA. The sample has approximately 52,000 clones; about 90% are singletons. This sequence was found in a human donor with active COVID-19. The donor label of this sample is uncertain. The source material was peripheral blood.

The chain's CDR3 is CASSLSAAAYSYEQYF. DNA of the CDR3: TGTGCCAGCAGCTTATCGGCAGCGGCTTACTCCTACGAGCAGTACTTC. The chain is built from TRBV7-2 and TRBJ2-7, with D maybe TRBD2 (5 bases). This CDR3 is 16 amino acids long. Per the germline V gene, CDR1 is SGHTA and CDR2 is FQGNSA. Trimming removed 2 bases at V and 0 bases at J, with 14 bases between.